The 5 T cell receptor beta chains given below trace back to one sample, sequenced in a study of Ad26.COV2.S vaccination and SARS-CoV-2 variants. Sequencing used immunoSEQ multiplex PCR; TCRdb keeps in-frame clones, though not all of them. The top ten clones hold less than 3.5% of a sample with some 240,000 clones, around 85% of them seen once. Noted treatment: some 19 received Ad26.COV2.S at low or high dose, single or two shots; about 5 received placebo; per-sample allocation not given. Sampling happened 63 days after the first vaccine or placebo injection. The material was peripheral blood, obtained in a trial of Ad26.COV2.S vaccine versus placebo. These receptors were taken from a person aged 18-65 years who received the Ad26.COV2.S COVID-19 vaccine or a placebo.

As regards this clone: One end of the junction does not line up with germline, which may come from a read error. The CDR3 nucleotides are TGTGCCAGCTCCTCCGGGGAGGATTTT. Residues: CASSSGEDF. This chain joins TRBV18 and TRBJ2-3; a weak D match, TRBD2 (6 bases). The length of the CDR3 is 9 residues. Germline loops: CDR1 KGHSH, CDR2 LQKENI.

The gene calls are TRBV6-2 or TRBV6-3 and TRBJ2-7; no clear D. The germline V and J ends were trimmed by 0 bases and 3 bases, with 6 bases remaining between them. The V gene's germline CDR1 is MNHEY and CDR2 SVGEGT. The CDR3 loop spans 13 amino acids. The CDR3 here is CASSYSKFYEQYV. CDR3 nucleotides: TGTGCCAGCAGTTACTCCAAATTCTACGAGCAGTACGTC.

This clone appeared once. The chain combines TRBV6-5 with TRBJ2-7, with a weak D call TRBD2 (5 bases). Germline CDR1 is MNHEY and CDR2 is SVGAGI. The CDR3 is 15 residues long. V lost 5 bases and J 2 bases, leaving 16 bases between the germline ends. DNA for the CDR3: TGTGCCAGCAGTCCGAGGGAACATGGCCCCTACGAGCAGTACTTC. Encoded protein: CASSPREHGPYEQYF.

The chain has TRBV19 and TRBJ1-3, with 8 bases matching TRBD1. The V gene's germline CDR1 is LNHDA and CDR2 SQIVND (reference sequence). The CDR3 covers 13 residues. V gave up 8 bases and J gave up 2 bases; unmatched junction bases: 2. The CDR3: CASGQGAGNTIYF. CDR3 nucleotide sequence: TGTGCCAGTGGACAGGGAGCTGGAAACACCATATATTTT.

The CDR3 is CASRGVNEKLFF. CDR3 sequence (DNA): TGTGCCAGCCGGGGGGTTAATGAAAAACTGTTTTTT. The gene calls are TRBV7-6 and TRBJ1-4, with TRBD1 as a possible D gene (5 bases). The V end lost 8 bases, the J end lost 4 bases, and 8 bases lay between the germline ends. Germline values: CDR1 SGHVS, CDR2 FNYEAQ. The CDR3 runs 12 residues.